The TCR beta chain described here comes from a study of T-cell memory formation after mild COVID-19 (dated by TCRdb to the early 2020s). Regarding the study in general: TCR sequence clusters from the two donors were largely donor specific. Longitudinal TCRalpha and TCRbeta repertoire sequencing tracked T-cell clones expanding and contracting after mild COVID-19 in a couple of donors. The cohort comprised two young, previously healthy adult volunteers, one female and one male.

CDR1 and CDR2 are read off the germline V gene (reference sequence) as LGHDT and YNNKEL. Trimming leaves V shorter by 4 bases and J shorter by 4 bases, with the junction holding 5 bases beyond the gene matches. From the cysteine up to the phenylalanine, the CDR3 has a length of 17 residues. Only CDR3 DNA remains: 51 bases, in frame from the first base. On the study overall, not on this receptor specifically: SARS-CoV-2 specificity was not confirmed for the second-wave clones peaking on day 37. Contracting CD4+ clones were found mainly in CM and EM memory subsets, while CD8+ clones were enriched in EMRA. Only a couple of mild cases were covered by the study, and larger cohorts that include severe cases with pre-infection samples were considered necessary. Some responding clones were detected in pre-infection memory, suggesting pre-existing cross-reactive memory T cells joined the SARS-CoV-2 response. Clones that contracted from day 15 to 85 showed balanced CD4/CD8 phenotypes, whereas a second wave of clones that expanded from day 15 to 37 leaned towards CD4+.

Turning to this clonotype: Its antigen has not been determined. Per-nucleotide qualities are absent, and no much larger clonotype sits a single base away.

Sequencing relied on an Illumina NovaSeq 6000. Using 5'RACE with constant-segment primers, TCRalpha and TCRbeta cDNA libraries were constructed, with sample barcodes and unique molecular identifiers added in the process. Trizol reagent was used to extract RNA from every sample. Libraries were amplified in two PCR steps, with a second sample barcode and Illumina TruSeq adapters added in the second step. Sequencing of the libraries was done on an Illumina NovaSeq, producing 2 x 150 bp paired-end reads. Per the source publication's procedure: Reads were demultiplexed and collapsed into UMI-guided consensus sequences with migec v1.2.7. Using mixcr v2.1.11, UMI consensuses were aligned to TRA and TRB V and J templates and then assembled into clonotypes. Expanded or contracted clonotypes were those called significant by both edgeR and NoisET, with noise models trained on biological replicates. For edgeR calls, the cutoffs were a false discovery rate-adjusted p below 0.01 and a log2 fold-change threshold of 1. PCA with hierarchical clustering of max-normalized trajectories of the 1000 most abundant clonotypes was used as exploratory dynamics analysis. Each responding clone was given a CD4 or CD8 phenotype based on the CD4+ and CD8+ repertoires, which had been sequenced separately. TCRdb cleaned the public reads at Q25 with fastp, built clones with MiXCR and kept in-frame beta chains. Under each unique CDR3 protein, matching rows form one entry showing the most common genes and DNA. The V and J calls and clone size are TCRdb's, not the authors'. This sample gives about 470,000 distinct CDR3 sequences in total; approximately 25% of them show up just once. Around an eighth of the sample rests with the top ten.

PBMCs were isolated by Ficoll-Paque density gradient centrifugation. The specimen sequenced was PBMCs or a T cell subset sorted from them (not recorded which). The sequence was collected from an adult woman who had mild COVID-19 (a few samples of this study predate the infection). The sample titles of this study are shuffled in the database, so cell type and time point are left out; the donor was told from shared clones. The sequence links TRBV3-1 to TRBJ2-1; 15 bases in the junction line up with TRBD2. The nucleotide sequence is TGTGCCAGCAGCCTAGGGACTAGCGGGGGGCGATACAATGAGCAGTTCTTC. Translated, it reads CASSLGTSGGRYNEQFF.